Listed below are T cell receptor beta chains from one sample, sequenced in a study of blood T cell repertoires in COVID-19. Using immunoSEQ multiplex PCR, the repertoire was profiled, and TCRdb retains in-frame clones only, with some absent. The top ten hold about 7% of the sample, which has tens of thousands of clones, around 88% seen once. Input material: peripheral blood. Every receptor here comes from a man between 60 and 75 years old with acute or convalescent COVID-19. Each CDR3 is given with its conserved first and last residue.

>TRBV30
CAWSGTGLTGELFF
>TRBV5-4
CASSTGRDRGNANYGYTF
>TRBV5-6
CASSLVGAGGIGEQFF
>TRBV15
CATSRGGGRGGNEKLFF
>TRBV12-3/TRBV12-4
CASRTGEDQPQHF
>TRBV25-1
CASGLGGAFRELFF
>TRBV5-4
CASSPAIAGGGNEQFF
>TRBV2
CASRDDRVTQGKETQYF
>TRBV30
CAWSVFPTGEQYF
>TRBV7-2
CASSSTSGSRETQYF
>TRBV5-6
CASSRLAGGRQETQYF
>TRBV12-3/TRBV12-4
CASSLPYYEQYF
>TRBV15
CATSSGRRNRHNEQFF
>TRBV6-6
CASSRRGSQETQYF
>TRBV3-1/TRBV3-2
CASSRQRNRANVLTF
>TRBV2
CASRRLAEGAGELFF
>TRBV25-1
CASSEYRGTANYGYTF
>TRBV5-5
CASSVPTGGSGNTIYF
>TRBV30
CAWSVGETQYF
>TRBV7-2
CASSLAQGSSYNEQFF
>TRBV10-3
CAISKTQNTEAFF
>TRBV29-1
CSDLGRRQGEAFF